These 3 T cell receptor beta chains came from one sample sequenced in a study of cytomegalovirus exposure and HLA in healthy donors. Profiled with immunoSEQ multiplex PCR; TCRdb holds only in-frame clones, not every one. The table has around 60,000 clones, 90% to 95% seen once; the top ten hold less than 7%. Sample: PBMCs. All receptors derive from a woman between 18 and 30 years old in good health and CMV-seropositive.

CDR3 DNA: TGTGCCAGCAGCCCAACGGCGGGGGGGCCGGACACCGGGGAGCTGTTTTTT. Protein product: CASSPTAGGPDTGELFF. The chain has TRBV9 and TRBJ2-2; 9 bases fit TRBD2. This CDR3 is built from 17 residues. CDR1 is SGDLS and CDR2 is YYNGEE in the germline V gene. The junction had 10 bases not matched to a gene; V was cut back by 4 bases and J by 3 bases.

This sequence joins TRBV28 and TRBJ2-1; 8 bases are shared with TRBD2. CDR1 is MDHEN and CDR2 is SYDVKM in the germline V gene. V lost 3 bases, J lost 9 bases, and 16 bases stayed unmatched. The CDR3 consists of 17 residues. Here the CDR3 DNA reads TGTGCCAGCAGTTTGGCTACAACAGGACTAGCTGGGGTTGAGCAGTTCTTC. Its protein is CASSLATTGLAGVEQFF.

This clone was counted once. The rearrangement uses TRBV5-1 and TRBJ2-2; tentative D call: TRBD2 (5 bases). Germline CDR1 is SGHRS and CDR2 is YFSETQ. The ends were cut back, 0 bases at V and 1 base at J, with 7 bases in the middle. This CDR3 comprises 15 residues. In nucleotides, the CDR3 is TGCGCCAGCAGCTTGGTCAGCGGGAACACCGGGGAGCTGTTTTTT. Translating it yields CASSLVSGNTGELFF. Complete variable domain (other parts from reference TRBV5-1 and TRBJ2-2): KAGVTQTPRYLIKTRGQQVTLSCSPISGHRSVSWYQQTPGQGLQFLFEYFSETQRNKGNFPGRFSGRQFSNSRSEMNVSTLELGDSALYLCASSLVSGNTGELFFGEGSRLTVL.